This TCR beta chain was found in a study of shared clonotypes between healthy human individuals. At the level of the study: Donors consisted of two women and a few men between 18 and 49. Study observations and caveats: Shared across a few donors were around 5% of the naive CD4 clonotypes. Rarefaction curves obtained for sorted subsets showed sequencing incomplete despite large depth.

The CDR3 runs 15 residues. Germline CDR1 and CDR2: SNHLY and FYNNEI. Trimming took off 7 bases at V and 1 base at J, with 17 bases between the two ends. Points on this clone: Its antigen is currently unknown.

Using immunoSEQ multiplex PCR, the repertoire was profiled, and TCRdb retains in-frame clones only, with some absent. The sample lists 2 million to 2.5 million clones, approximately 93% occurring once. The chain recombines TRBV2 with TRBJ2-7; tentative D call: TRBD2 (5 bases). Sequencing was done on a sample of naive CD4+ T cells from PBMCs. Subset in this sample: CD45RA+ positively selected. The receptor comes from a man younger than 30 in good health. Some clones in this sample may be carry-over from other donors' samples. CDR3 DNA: TGTGCCAGCACTTTTCTCGGGGTGAATTCCTACGAGCAGTACTTC. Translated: CASTFLGVNSYEQYF.